The 31 T cell receptor beta chains below were found in one sample sequenced in a study of cytomegalovirus exposure and HLA in healthy donors. The PCR used 60 Vbeta and 13 Jbeta primers. Using immunoSEQ multiplex PCR, the repertoire was profiled, and TCRdb retains in-frame clones only, with some absent. Of about 210,000 clones detected, 78% appear once; the ten largest clones hold around 0.44%. The sequenced material came from PBMCs. These receptors were obtained from a boy aged 10-17 years in good health and CMV-seronegative.

The chain couples TRBV27 to TRBJ1-2; TRBD1 agrees at 7 bases. This CDR3 is 14 amino acids long. The germline gives CDR1 MNHEY, CDR2 SMNVEV (reference sequence). V was clipped by 4 bases and J by 8 bases; unmatched bases: 10. The DNA of the CDR3 is TGTGCCAGCAGTTCCGACCGGACAGGCCAGGGCTACACCTTC. As protein: CASSSDRTGQGYTF.

This clone was detected only a few times. The V gene is TRBV2, the J gene TRBJ1-2, with D unclear. Germline V lookup: CDR1 SNHLY, CDR2 FYNNEI. V lost 7 bases, J lost 7 bases, and 13 bases lay in between. The CDR3 sequence is 12 residues long. The CDR3 loop is CASNPTLGGYTF. As DNA, the CDR3 is TGTGCCAGCAATCCTACCCTCGGTGGCTACACCTTC.

V usage is TRBV30 and J usage is TRBJ1-1, with a weak D call TRBD1 (6 bases). CDR1 GTSNPN and CDR2 SVGIG come from the germline V gene (reference sequence). The CDR3 is made up of 17 amino acids. V lost 0 bases and J 0 bases, leaving 17 bases between the germline ends. The DNA for the CDR3 is TGTGCCTGGAGTGTACATTTAGGGGGGGCGCTGAACACTGAAGCTTTCTTT. As protein: CAWSVHLGGALNTEAFF.

The chain employs TRBV9 and TRBJ2-3; D is unclear. Trimming removed 3 bases from V and 0 bases from J, with 8 bases in between. The CDR3 consists of 14 residues. Per germline, CDR1 SGDLS and CDR2 YYNGEE. Here the CDR3 DNA reads TGTGCCAGCAGCGCCATCAGTAGCACAGATACGCAGTATTTT. This codes for CASSAISSTDTQYF.

J is TRBJ2-1 and V is TRBV5-4, with 7 bases aligning to TRBD2. The CDR3 consists of 16 residues. V was pared by 0 bases and J by 1 base, with 4 bases of the junction left unmatched. Germline V gene data show CDR1 as SGHNT and CDR2 as YYREEE (reference sequence). The CDR3 region is CASSLGPSGSYNEQFF. For the CDR3, the DNA is TGTGCCAGCAGCTTGGGTCCTAGCGGATCCTACAATGAGCAGTTCTTC.

About this clone itself: The junction shows a germline mismatch at one end, possibly a read error. V and J are TRBV7-9 and TRBJ2-4; D unresolved. The CDR3 contains 14 residues. The germline gives CDR1 SEHNR, CDR2 FQNEAQ (reference sequence). The CDR3, as DNA: TGTGCCAGCAGCTTAAGCTTTGTCAAAAACGTTCAGTACTTC. Its translation: CASSLSFVKNVQYF.

The CDR3 region is CASSNSNRSYNEQFF. The CDR3 DNA reads TGCGCCAGCAGTAACTCCAATCGAAGTTACAATGAGCAGTTCTTC. The rearrangement uses TRBV10-1 and TRBJ2-1; D is unclear. This CDR3 contains 15 residues. Trimming shortened V by 5 bases and J by 4 bases, and 15 bases separated the two germline ends. Germline V lookup: CDR1 WNHNN, CDR2 SYGVQD (reference sequence).

The DNA for the CDR3 is TGTGCCAGTAGTATTTATGCCCTAAACTATGGCTACACCTTC. Translated: CASSIYALNYGYTF. The chain employs TRBV19 and TRBJ1-2; no definite D call. The CDR3 runs 14 residues. Germline-derived CDR1 and CDR2 are LNHDA and SQIVND (reference sequence). Between the trimmed V and J ends, which lost 3 bases and 2 bases, there was a span of 10 bases. The full variable domain, with the rest looked up from reference TRBV19 and TRBJ1-2, is DGGITQSPKYLFRKEGQNVTLSCEQNLNHDAMYWYRQDPGQGLRLIYYSQIVNDFQKGDIAEGYSVSREKKESFPLTVTSAQKNPTAFYLCASSIYALNYGYTFGSGTRLTVV.

The DNA for the CDR3 is TGTGCCAGCAGTTCCGGACAGGGATGGAGCTACACCTTC. It translates to CASSSGQGWSYTF. This chain uses TRBV2 with TRBJ1-2, with 8 bases aligning to TRBD1. This CDR3 spans 13 amino acids. Looked up from germline, CDR1 is SNHLY and CDR2 is FYNNEI. V was pared by 5 bases and J by 9 bases, with 8 bases of the junction left unmatched.

This chain uses TRBV6-1 with TRBJ1-1, with D possibly TRBD1 on 6 matching bases. This CDR3 spans 15 amino acids. Trimming stripped 1 base from V and 4 bases from J, with 13 bases between. Germline V gene sequence: CDR1 MNHNS, CDR2 SASEGT. The CDR3, as DNA: TGTGCCAGCAGTGAAGTTGGGGGCTCAGGCACTGAAGCTTTCTTT. Its protein is CASSEVGGSGTEAFF.

This clone has more than one count but fewer than ten. V and J are TRBV19 and TRBJ1-1; a possible D gene is TRBD1 (5 bases). Trimming removed 8 bases from V and 3 bases from J, with 16 bases in between. Germline CDR1 is LNHDA and CDR2 is SQIVND (reference sequence). This CDR3 contains 14 residues. The DNA of the CDR3 is TGTGCCAGTGGGCGGGACGGATGGTACACTGAAGCTTTCTTT. This gives the protein CASGRDGWYTEAFF.

This clone came up a few times. The chain uses TRBV30 and TRBJ1-6; D is unclear. This CDR3 has 15 residues. Deletions cut 4 bases from V and 0 bases from J, with 10 bases between. Per the germline V gene, CDR1 is GTSNPN and CDR2 is SVGIG (reference sequence). For the CDR3, the DNA is TGTGCCTGGAACAAACAATTCTCCTATAATTCACCCCTCCACTTT. It is translated as CAWNKQFSYNSPLHF.

The chain is built from TRBV11-1 and TRBJ1-3, with D possibly TRBD1 on 5 matching bases. This CDR3 is built from 15 residues. V was trimmed by 5 bases and J by 4 bases, leaving 15 bases between them. CDR1 is SGHAT and CDR2 is FQDESV in the germline V gene (reference sequence). CDR3 sequence (DNA): TGTGCCAGCAGCCGACTGCAGGGTGACGGAAACACCATATATTTT. Its protein product is CASSRLQGDGNTIYF. Complete variable domain (other parts from reference TRBV11-1 and TRBJ1-3): EAEVAQSPRYKITEKSQAVAFWCDPISGHATLYWYRQILGQGPELLVQFQDESVVDDSQLPKDRFSAERLKGVDSTLKIQPAELGDSAMYLCASSRLQGDGNTIYFGEGSWLTVV.

Worth noting for this clone: One end of the junction is discordant with germline, which a read error may explain. The chain employs TRBV7-9 and TRBJ1-3; 7 bases are shared with TRBD1. Germline CDR1 is SEHNR and CDR2 is FQNEAQ (reference sequence). The CDR3 loop spans 16 amino acids. This CDR3 is CSSSFRSGGTGNTIYF. In nucleotides, the CDR3 is TGTTCCAGCAGCTTCAGATCAGGGGGTACTGGAAACACCATATATTTT.

The chain is built from TRBV11-2 and TRBJ2-3; 8 nucleotides align to TRBD2. The CDR3 has 16 amino acids. V lost 3 bases and J lost 6; bases outside the gene matches: 11. The V gene's germline CDR1 is SGHAT and CDR2 FQNNGV. The CDR3 spells CASSFFAGGLWDTQYF. DNA for the CDR3: TGTGCCAGCAGCTTTTTTGCGGGAGGTTTATGGGATACGCAGTATTTT. The complete variable domain, with remaining parts taken from reference TRBV11-2 and TRBJ2-3, reads EAGVAQSPRYKIIEKRQSVAFWCNPISGHATLYWYQQILGQGPKLLIQFQNNGVVDDSQLPKDRFSAERLKGVDSTLKIQPAKLEDSAVYLCASSFFAGGLWDTQYFGPGTRLTVL.

The chain joins TRBV7-9 to TRBJ1-1, with TRBD1 matching over 8 bases. Germline trimming cut 5 bases from V and 11 bases from J; bases unmatched to any gene: 16. Germline V gene data show CDR1 as SEHNR and CDR2 as FQNEAQ (reference sequence). This CDR3 is built from 15 residues. This CDR3 is CASSAPRTGLSSAFF. CDR3 nucleotide sequence: TGTGCCAGCAGCGCCCCCCGGACAGGGTTATCTTCGGCTTTCTTT.

The rearrangement uses TRBV7-2 and TRBJ2-4; D is perhaps TRBD1 (6 bases). Germline V gene sequence: CDR1 SGHTA, CDR2 FQGNSA. The CDR3 loop spans 14 amino acids. The germline V and J ends were trimmed by 6 bases and 6 bases, with 15 bases remaining between them. This CDR3 reads CASSYRDRGNIQYF. In DNA form, the CDR3 reads TGTGCCAGCAGTTACAGGGATAGAGGAAACATTCAGTACTTC. Supplemented by reference TRBV7-2 and TRBJ2-4, the full variable domain reads GAGVSQSPSNKVTEKGKDVELRCDPISGHTALYWYRQSLGQGLEFLIYFQGNSAPDKSGLPSDRFSAERTGGSVSTLTIQRTQQEDSAVYLCASSYRDRGNIQYFGAGTRLSVL.

This clone came up a few times. This chain links TRBV11-3 with TRBJ2-1; D unresolved. V was cut by 3 bases and J by 6 bases, with 9 bases left in between. CDR3 length: 13 amino acids. Germline CDR1 and CDR2: SGHNT and YENEEA. The chain's CDR3 is CASSFGAGNEQFF. The CDR3 DNA reads TGTGCCAGCAGCTTTGGAGCTGGCAATGAGCAGTTCTTC.

The rearrangement uses TRBV30 and TRBJ2-7; no clear D gene. The CDR3 covers 12 residues. V dropped 1 base and J dropped 3 bases, with 7 bases sitting between them. Per germline, CDR1 GTSNPN and CDR2 SVGIG (reference sequence). CDR3 nucleotide sequence: TGTGCCTGGAGTGGGCCATTCTACGAGCAGTACTTC. Translation: CAWSGPFYEQYF.

The rearrangement joins TRBV2 to TRBJ1-1; D is ambiguous. This CDR3 is 15 amino acids long. V was shortened by 4 bases and J by 4 bases, with 16 bases between the two germline ends. In germline, CDR1 is SNHLY, CDR2 FYNNEI. The CDR3 DNA sequence: TGTGCCAGCAGTGTTTACCGGGAGGTTTTCACTGAAGCTTTCTTT. Protein sequence: CASSVYREVFTEAFF.

The rearrangement links TRBV18 to TRBJ1-2; tentative D call: TRBD1 (6 bases). Germline assignment: CDR1 KGHSH and CDR2 LQKENI. The CDR3 is 14 amino acids. Trimming took off 3 bases at V and 7 bases at J, with 15 bases between the two ends. The CDR3 region has the DNA TGTGCCAGCTCACCGTCAGGGGTCCGGGGTGGCTACACCTTC. The encoded protein is CASSPSGVRGGYTF.

This clone was counted once. This chain links TRBV7-6 with TRBJ1-2, with 7 positions matching TRBD1. The CDR3 extends over 14 amino acids. V lost 1 base, J lost 4 bases, and 3 bases stayed unmatched. In germline, CDR1 is SGHVS, CDR2 FNYEAQ. The CDR3 region is CASSLVAGGYGYTF. CDR3 coding DNA: TGTGCCAGCAGCTTAGTTGCAGGGGGCTATGGCTACACCTTC.

V and J are TRBV6-1 and TRBJ1-6, with D possibly TRBD1 on 5 matching bases. The CDR3 contains 15 residues. Germline V CDR1 and CDR2: MNHNS, SASEGT. Between the trimmed V and J ends, which lost 1 base and 7 bases, there was a span of 11 bases. The CDR3 sequence: CASSEVGVGNSPLHF. The CDR3 nucleotides read TGTGCCAGCAGTGAAGTAGGGGTGGGGAATTCACCCCTCCACTTT.

The chain combines TRBV4-2 with TRBJ1-1, with D maybe TRBD1 (6 bases). The V gene's germline CDR1 is LGHNA and CDR2 YNFKEQ. The V end was cut by 1 base, the J end by 4 bases, with 22 bases between. The CDR3 consists of 18 residues. The CDR3: CASSQVTRGSGGLTEAFF. The CDR3 region has the DNA TGTGCCAGCAGCCAAGTAACGCGTGGATCTGGGGGCCTCACTGAAGCTTTCTTT.

The chain recombines TRBV5-1 with TRBJ2-3, with TRBD1 matching over 7 bases. The CDR3 loop spans 15 amino acids. Germline-derived CDR1 and CDR2 are SGHRS and YFSETQ. The trim removed 7 bases at V and 3 bases at J, leaving 11 bases unmatched. The CDR3 DNA follows: TGCGCCAGCCGCCTAACGGGACAGTTTACAGATACGCAGTATTTT. Encoded protein: CASRLTGQFTDTQYF.

The V and J genes are TRBV6-1 and TRBJ2-7, with TRBD1 as a possible D gene (8 bases). The V gene lost 0 bases and the J gene lost 3 bases, with 18 bases spanning the gap. This CDR3 has 17 residues. Germline lookup yields CDR1 MNHNS and CDR2 SASEGT. In DNA form, the CDR3 reads TGTGCCAGCAGTGAAGCGGGGGGGGACAGGTGGATCTACGAGCAGTACTTC. It is translated as CASSEAGGDRWIYEQYF.

This rearrangement joins TRBV6-5 to TRBJ1-1; D gene unclear. The CDR3 covers 16 residues. Trimming shortened V by 2 bases and J by 5 bases, and 18 bases separated the two germline ends. Germline V lookup: CDR1 MNHEY, CDR2 SVGAGI. The CDR3 DNA reads TGTGCCAGCAGTTACAGTTTCGGACGGAGGTGGACTGAAGCTTTCTTT. Translation gives CASSYSFGRRWTEAFF.

Only a few counts were recorded for this clone. Germline is not matched at one junction end, which may reflect a read error. The chain carries TRBV6-1 and TRBJ1-5; TRBD1 matches at 8 bases. The CDR3 runs to 14 residues. The germline gives CDR1 MNHNS, CDR2 SASEGT. The DNA for the CDR3 is TGTGCCAGCAGTGAACCGGGACAGGCCTTAAAGTGGGATTTT. It is translated as CASSEPGQALKWDF.

This chain joins TRBV19 and TRBJ1-1; 10 bases align to TRBD1. This CDR3 has 14 amino acids. J lost 1 base, V lost 5 bases, and 1 base had no gene match. CDR1 and CDR2 (germline): LNHDA, SQIVND (reference sequence). In DNA, the CDR3 is TGTGCCAGTAGTCGACAGGGGGCGAACACTGAAGCTTTCTTT. Residues: CASSRQGANTEAFF.

The chain uses TRBV19 and TRBJ1-1; 7 bases fit TRBD1. This CDR3 spans 12 amino acids. CDR1 LNHDA and CDR2 SQIVND come from the germline V gene (reference sequence). The junction had 10 bases not matched to a gene; V was cut back by 8 bases and J by 10 bases. The CDR3 DNA sequence: TGTGCCAGTGGAAAGGTGTCAGGGGGAGCTTTCTTT. Translated, it gives CASGKVSGGAFF.

CDR3 in DNA: TGTGCCAGCAGCTCCCGACTAGCGGGGGGCTTTAGCACAGATACGCAGTATTTT. This codes for CASSSRLAGGFSTDTQYF. The V call is TRBV7-9, the J call TRBJ2-3; 13 bases agree with TRBD2. The ends lost 4 bases at V and 0 bases at J; junction bases unmatched: 7. This CDR3 contains 18 residues. In germline, CDR1 is SEHNR, CDR2 FQNEAQ (reference sequence).